This entry lists 18 T cell receptor beta chains sequenced from one sample in a study of control samples from healthy donors and cancer patients. This table comes from immunoSEQ multiplex PCR, and its TCRdb copy is limited to in-frame clones, with some not included. The data hold approximately 69,000 clones, with 89% observed a single time. The sequencing sample was made of PBMCs. These receptors all stem from a man aged 55-75 years with colorectal cancer.

The CDR3 loop reads CASSSGINEQYF. As DNA, the CDR3 is TGTGCCAGCAGTTCAGGGATCAACGAGCAGTACTTC. The J gene is TRBJ2-7, the V gene TRBV12-3 or TRBV12-4; weak D call: TRBD1 (5 bases). Trimming pared 4 bases from V and 5 bases from J, leaving 9 bases between. The length of the CDR3 is 12 residues.

This clone is judged medium-sized. The rearrangement joins TRBV20-1 to TRBJ1-5; no clear D. CDR1 DFQATT and CDR2 SNEGSKA come from the germline V gene (reference sequence). The CDR3 has 11 residues. The ends were cut back, 6 bases at V and 7 bases at J, with 10 bases in the middle. For the CDR3, the DNA is TGCAGTGCGTGGCGGTCGCAGCCCCAGCATTTT. Its protein is CSAWRSQPQHF.

The V and J genes are TRBV28 and TRBJ1-6; no definite D call. This CDR3 contains 16 residues. Per the germline V gene, CDR1 is MDHEN and CDR2 is SYDVKM. Trimming took 7 bases from V and 8 from J, leaving 21 bases between them. The CDR3 nucleotides read TGTGCCAGCACCACACCCGATGGCCGTTCAGATTCACCCCTCCACTTT. It is translated as CASTTPDGRSDSPLHF.

This clone was seen more than once but under ten times. This rearrangement joins TRBV6-5 to TRBJ1-5; TRBD1 matches 7 bases. Germline-derived CDR1 and CDR2 are MNHEY and SVGAGI. The V gene end was trimmed by 7 bases and the J gene end by 9 bases; junction bases not matched to a gene: 15. The CDR3 has 15 residues. CDR3 amino acids: CASTLTGYRYGPQHF. CDR3 nucleotide sequence: TGTGCCAGCACCCTGACAGGGTACAGGTACGGGCCCCAGCATTTT.

The V call is TRBV27, the J call TRBJ2-5; 9 positions agree with TRBD1. Trimming took 4 bases from V and 2 from J; bases not matched to a gene: 5. The CDR3 is 15 residues long. Germline CDR1 reads MNHEY; CDR2 reads SMNVEV (reference sequence). The CDR3 DNA follows: TGTGCCAGCAGTTCCACAGGGGGCTGGCAAGAGACCCAGTACTTC. It translates to CASSSTGGWQETQYF.

Of note for this clone: Since no conserved phenylalanine or tryptophan closes the CDR3, a read error is the likely cause. No DNA is shown, since the ends of the CDR3 on it are uncertain; the CDR3 is the one TCRdb lists. The V gene is TRBV28, the J gene TRBJ1-1. The CDR3 numbers 11 amino acids, ends counted. The germline V gene encodes CDR1 MDHEN and CDR2 SYDVKM. The CDR3 loop is CASSGGARFAS.

The chain carries TRBV28 and TRBJ2-1; D may be TRBD2 (6 bases). From germline, CDR1 is MDHEN and CDR2 SYDVKM. V was clipped by 6 bases and J by 7 bases, with 16 bases between them. The CDR3 totals 14 residues. CDR3 sequence: CASSMGGRRNEQFF. CDR3 in DNA: TGTGCCAGCAGCATGGGGGGAAGAAGGAATGAGCAGTTCTTC.

This chain uses TRBV4-1 with TRBJ1-2; D gene unclear. The CDR3 consists of 18 residues. Between the trimmed V and J ends, which lost 0 bases and 0 bases, there was a span of 17 bases. The V gene's germline CDR1 is MGHRA and CDR2 YSYEKL. This chain's CDR3 is CASSQDKARGTPNYGYTF. In nucleotides, the CDR3 is TGCGCCAGCAGCCAAGATAAGGCCAGAGGAACTCCTAACTATGGCTACACCTTC.

CDR3 amino acids: CASSPHVGDTQYF. Here the CDR3 DNA reads TGTGCCAGCAGCCCCCACGTGGGAGATACGCAGTATTTT. The chain recombines TRBV9 with TRBJ2-3; D gene unclear. The CDR3 spans 13 residues. The germline CDR1 and CDR2 sequences are SGDLS and YYNGEE. V dropped 4 bases and J dropped 5 bases, with 11 bases sitting between them.

This clone was picked up a small number of times. The J gene is TRBJ2-1, the V gene TRBV4-1; D not certain. The CDR3 is 15 amino acids. CDR1 and CDR2 from the germline V gene are MGHRA and YSYEKL. The V end lost 0 bases, the J end lost 8 bases, and 14 bases lay between the germline ends. The DNA of the CDR3 is TGCGCCAGCAGCCAAGATACGGCCCGTACCTATGAGCAGTTCTTC. Its translation: CASSQDTARTYEQFF.

The genes are TRBV6-5 and TRBJ2-2; D call uncertain. V was clipped by 4 bases and J by 4 bases, with 16 bases between them. Germline CDR1 MNHEY, CDR2 SVGAGI. The CDR3 runs to 16 residues. The CDR3 region is CASSWAEAVSTGELFF. The CDR3 coding sequence is TGTGCCAGCAGTTGGGCAGAGGCCGTGAGCACCGGGGAGCTGTTTTTT.

This rearrangement joins TRBV5-1 to TRBJ2-1, with D uncertain. This CDR3 has 15 residues. The germline V gene has CDR1 SGHRS and CDR2 YFSETQ. Trimming pared 3 bases from V and 3 bases from J, leaving 13 bases between. This CDR3 reads CASSSNPRYYNEQFF. The CDR3 coding sequence is TGCGCCAGCAGCTCGAATCCTCGATACTACAATGAGCAGTTCTTC.

The chain carries TRBV5-4 and TRBJ2-7; a possible D gene is TRBD1 (6 bases). CDR3 length equals 14 residues. Germline CDR1 reads SGHNT; CDR2 reads YYREEE (reference sequence). Trimming pared 4 bases from V and 0 bases from J, leaving 11 bases between. The CDR3 spells CASSLDSYSYEQYF. DNA of the CDR3: TGTGCCAGCAGCCTGGACAGTTACTCCTACGAGCAGTACTTC. The whole variable domain, remainder taken from reference TRBV5-4 and TRBJ2-7, is ETGVTQSPTHLIKTRGQQVTLRCSSQSGHNTVSWYQQALGQGPQFIFQYYREEENGRGNFPPRFSGLQFPNYSSELNVNALELDDSALYLCASSLDSYSYEQYFGPGTRLTVT.

This chain links TRBV19 with TRBJ2-2; TRBD2 agrees at 8 bases. The CDR3 covers 14 residues. Trimming removed 6 bases from V and 2 bases from J; junction bases left unmatched: 2. CDR1 LNHDA and CDR2 SQIVND come from the germline V gene (reference sequence). CDR3 residues: CASSTSGNTGELFF. The CDR3 coding sequence is TGTGCCAGTAGCACTAGCGGTAACACCGGGGAGCTGTTTTTT.

This chain links TRBV18 with TRBJ1-6, with D tentatively TRBD1 (5 bases). Germline assignment: CDR1 KGHSH and CDR2 LQKENI. The CDR3 extends over 14 amino acids. V was trimmed by 3 bases and J by 7 bases, leaving 10 bases between them. Here the CDR3 reads CASSPGWGNSPLHF. CDR3 sequence (DNA): TGTGCCAGCTCACCCGGTTGGGGGAATTCACCCCTCCACTTT.

The chain joins TRBV14 to TRBJ1-1; a weak D match, TRBD1 (5 bases). Trimming left V 4 bases short and J 4 bases short, with 10 bases between. The CDR3 is made up of 13 amino acids. Germline V gene data show CDR1 as SGHDN and CDR2 as FVKESK. CDR3 in amino acids: CASSRGGGTEAFF. The CDR3 coding sequence is TGTGCCAGCAGCCGGGGCGGGGGCACTGAAGCTTTCTTT. The full variable domain, with the rest looked up from reference TRBV14 and TRBJ1-1, is EAGVTQFPSHSVIEKGQTVTLRCDPISGHDNLYWYRRVMGKEIKFLLHFVKESKQDESGMPNNRFLAERTGGTYSTLKVQPAELEDSGVYFCASSRGGGTEAFFGQGTRLTVV.

This clone was counted once. The V call is TRBV5-6, the J call TRBJ1-5; D uncertain. The CDR3 spans 14 residues. Germline V gene data show CDR1 as SGHDT and CDR2 as YYEEEE. Trimming cost V 4 bases and J 7 bases, with 15 bases left between them. CDR3 protein: CASSHEREGQPQHF. The CDR3 nucleotides read TGTGCCAGCAGCCACGAAAGGGAGGGCCAGCCCCAGCATTTT. The full variable domain, with the rest looked up from reference TRBV5-6 and TRBJ1-5, is DAGVTQSPTHLIKTRGQQVTLRCSPKSGHDTVSWYQQALGQGPQFIFQYYEEEERQRGNFPDRFSGHQFPNYSSELNVNALLLGDSALYLCASSHEREGQPQHFGDGTRLSIL.

This chain joins TRBV11-2 and TRBJ2-3; 9 positions match TRBD2. The germline gives CDR1 SGHAT, CDR2 FQNNGV. The V and J ends lost 1 base and 1 base, in that order; junction bases with no gene match: 9. The CDR3 extends over 18 amino acids. This CDR3 is CASSLVSPSGVRTDTQYF. The CDR3 DNA sequence: TGTGCCAGCAGCTTAGTCTCTCCTAGCGGGGTCCGCACAGATACGCAGTATTTT.